This TCR beta chain was found in a study of blood T cell repertoires in COVID-19. Study background: Sites in the United States, Italy and Spain provided acute and convalescent COVID-19 samples. PBMCs, B-cell-depleted T cells, or T cells provided the cDNA or gDNA that made up the material.

Authors' data handling: Estimation of nucleated cell counts was performed using reference gene primer amplification. Data came from immunoSEQ multiplex PCR; TCRdb stores just in-frame clones and leaves some out. From that table come the V and J calls and clone size; the DNA was used to work out D and trimming. Of about 38,000 clones listed, nearly 90% were seen once; the top ten hold around a quarter. This clone was counted once. This TCR was sampled from a man aged 55-75 years with active or convalescent COVID-19. The sequenced sample was peripheral blood.

CDR3 bases: TGCGCCAGCAGCCCCGTCAGGACATTATCCTACGAGCAGTACTTC. It encodes CASSPVRTLSYEQYF. J is TRBJ2-7 and V is TRBV5-1; maybe TRBD1 (5 bases). CDR3 size: 15 residues. V lost 4 bases, J lost 1 base, and 15 bases lay in between. Germline V CDR1 and CDR2: SGHRS, YFSETQ.